Listed here are 7 T cell receptor beta chains from one sample, sequenced in a study of T cell repertoires in aging, cancer and after chemotherapy. The template was genomic DNA from peripheral blood, not RNA. TRB rearrangements spanning V, D and J were amplified using mixed TRB-A/B primers. MiXCR was run by TCRdb on the multiplex PCR reads, yielding one entry per CDR3 protein. Of around 260 distinct CDR3 sequences listed, about 32% are singletons. Sample: blood. The receptor source for this set is a human donor with a blood cancer.

V and J are TRBV14 and TRBJ2-5; no firm D call. V was cut by 3 bases and J by 5 bases, with 13 bases left in between. This CDR3 spans 14 amino acids. Germline CDR1 and CDR2: SGHDN and FVKESK. CDR3 sequence (DNA): TGTGCCAGCAGCCAGGGAAAGGGATCCGAGACCCAGTACTTC. This translates into CASSQGKGSETQYF.

The chain's CDR3 is CASVGGELFF. CDR3 sequence (DNA): TGTGCCAGCGTAGGTGGGGAGCTGTTTTTT. The chain carries TRBV6-8 and TRBJ2-2; no clear D gene. Germline CDR1 and CDR2: MNHGY and SAAAGT. The CDR3 is made up of 10 amino acids. The V and J ends lost 8 bases and 8 bases respectively, with 6 bases between them.

In this sample, this clonotype is large. This chain connects TRBV30 to TRBJ2-7; 9 nucleotides align to TRBD2. The germline gives CDR1 GTSNPN, CDR2 SVGIG (reference sequence). The V and J ends lost 7 bases and 2 bases, in that order; junction bases with no gene match: 12. This CDR3 spans 15 amino acids. CDR3 region: CASTGGRAAAYEQYF. DNA for the CDR3: TGTGCCTCCACGGGCGGGAGGGCCGCGGCCTACGAGCAGTACTTC.

The rearrangement uses TRBV29-1 and TRBJ2-2; possible D gene TRBD1, 7 bases. CDR3 length equals 14 residues. CDR1 and CDR2 (germline): SQVTM, ANQGSEA. CDR3 coding DNA: TGCGTCCTGGGGGGACAGACCTACACCGGGGAGCTGTTTTTT. The encoded protein is CVLGGQTYTGELFF.

The chain has TRBV7-2 and TRBJ2-7, with 9 bases fitting TRBD2. Germline trimming cut 2 bases from V and 3 bases from J; bases unmatched to any gene: 8. There are 16 residues in the CDR3. The germline V gene encodes CDR1 SGHTA and CDR2 FQGNSA. The DNA of the CDR3 is TGTGCCAGCAGCTTACGGCTGGCTAGCGGGAACTACGAGCAGTACTTC. It encodes CASSLRLASGNYEQYF.

In its sample, this clonotype was seen a few times. This chain connects TRBV10-3 to TRBJ1-5; 9 bases fit TRBD1. This CDR3 is 15 amino acids long. V was pared by 10 bases and J by 3 bases, with 10 bases of the junction left unmatched. In germline, CDR1 is ENHRY, CDR2 SYGVKD. The CDR3 loop reads CATRGQGDVNQPQHF. CDR3 nucleotides: TGTGCCACCAGGGGACAGGGTGACGTCAATCAGCCCCAGCATTTT.

This clonotype is large. V is TRBV6-1 and J is TRBJ2-7, with 10 bases lining up with TRBD1. V was pared by 2 bases and J by 3 bases, with 7 bases of the junction left unmatched. CDR3 size: 16 residues. CDR1 is MNHNS, CDR2 SASEGT, per germline. The CDR3 DNA follows: TGTGCCAGCAGTGAATGGGACAGGGGTACTGGCTACGAGCAGTACTTC. Its translation: CASSEWDRGTGYEQYF.